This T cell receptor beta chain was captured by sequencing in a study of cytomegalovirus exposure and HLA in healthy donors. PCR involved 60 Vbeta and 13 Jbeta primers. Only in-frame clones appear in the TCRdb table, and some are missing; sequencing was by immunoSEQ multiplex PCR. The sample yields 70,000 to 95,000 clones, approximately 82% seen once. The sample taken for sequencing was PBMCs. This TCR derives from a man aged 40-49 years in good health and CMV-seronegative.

The CDR3 DNA follows: TGTGCCAGCACCTCCCCGGGGACAGGCGGTGAAAAACTGTTTTTT. This sequence encodes CASTSPGTGGEKLFF. The V and J genes are TRBV28 and TRBJ1-4, with 8 bases that match TRBD1. Germline V CDR1 and CDR2: MDHEN, SYDVKM. This CDR3 contains 15 residues. The V and J ends lost 7 bases and 7 bases, in that order; junction bases with no gene match: 11.